What follows are 5 T cell receptor beta chains derived from one specimen sequenced in a study of early T cells in non-severe SARS-CoV-2 infection. One entry per CDR3 protein results from TCRdb running MiXCR on the 5' RACE reads. The repertoire has roughly 25,000 distinct CDR3 sequences, 4.5% to 6% of them found once; the top ten carry approximately 4%. Sequenced sample: whole blood. These receptors were taken from an adult who was a healthcare worker with PCR-confirmed SARS-CoV-2 infection or an uninfected control (not recorded which).

This clonotype came up a few times. The chain combines TRBV7-9 with TRBJ1-3; D is ambiguous. V lost 2 bases and J 0 bases, leaving 11 bases between the germline ends. Germline CDR1 is SEHNR and CDR2 is FQNEAQ (reference sequence). The CDR3 length is 16 residues. CDR3 sequence: CASSLPGLSSGNTIYF. The CDR3 region has the DNA TGTGCCAGCAGCTTACCGGGTTTGAGCTCTGGAAACACCATATATTTT.

This clonotype was counted ten times or more. The V and J genes are TRBV5-1 and TRBJ1-4, with 7 bases identical to TRBD1. Germline trimming cut 0 bases from V and 0 bases from J; bases unmatched to any gene: 5. Germline CDR1 reads SGHRS; CDR2 reads YFSETQ. CDR3 size: 17 residues. CDR3 loop: CASSLAGTDATNEKLFF. The DNA for the CDR3 is TGCGCCAGCAGCTTGGCCGGGACAGACGCAACTAATGAAAAACTGTTTTTT. Together with reference TRBV5-1 and TRBJ1-4, the CDR3 gives the full variable domain: KAGVTQTPRYLIKTRGQQVTLSCSPISGHRSVSWYQQTPGQGLQFLFEYFSETQRNKGNFPGRFSGRQFSNSRSEMNVSTLELGDSALYLCASSLAGTDATNEKLFFGSGTQLSVL.

This clonotype has a count of ten or more. This chain connects TRBV6-5 to TRBJ2-1; D gene uncertain. CDR3 length: 12 residues. Trimming cost V 5 bases and J 9 bases, with 11 bases left between them. Per the germline V gene, CDR1 is MNHEY and CDR2 is SVGAGI. The CDR3 loop reads CASSLQGREQFF. For the CDR3, the DNA is TGTGCCAGCAGTCTACAAGGGCGTGAGCAGTTCTTC.

The chain employs TRBV29-1 and TRBJ1-2; no reliable D call. V lost 6 bases and J 8 bases, leaving 13 bases between the germline ends. The CDR3 contains 11 residues. Germline values: CDR1 SQVTM, CDR2 ANQGSEA. The CDR3 DNA reads TGCAGCGTGAGGAACAGTGGAGGCTACACCTTC. This sequence encodes CSVRNSGGYTF.

This clonotype was detected a few times. The V gene is TRBV6-5, the J gene TRBJ2-7; 8 positions match TRBD2. After removal of 6 bases from V and 0 bases from J, the junction contained 7 bases not matched to a gene. Germline CDR1 and CDR2: MNHEY and SVGAGI. This CDR3 has 15 residues. The CDR3 DNA reads as TGTGCCAGCAGCCAAAAGGGGACTAGCTCCTACGAGCAGTACTTC. Translated: CASSQKGTSSYEQYF.